The 13 T cell receptor beta chains below were found in one sample sequenced in a study of siplizumab effects on memory and regulatory T cells. Clones were sequenced by immunoSEQ multiplex PCR, and TCRdb holds only the in-frame ones, with some missing. The table shows 80,000 to 130,000 clones, with 75% to 95% occurring only once. The sequencing sample was made of CD4+ T cells sorted from blood. Receptor source: a human donor in good health. Some clones in this sample may be carry-over from other donors' samples.

The gene calls are TRBV4-1 and TRBJ1-5; perhaps TRBD1 as D (5 bases). CDR1 and CDR2 (germline): MGHRA, YSYEKL. V was pared by 4 bases and J by 2 bases, with 15 bases between. The CDR3 length is 16 residues. The CDR3 spells CASSLGSGPGNQPQHF. In DNA form, the CDR3 reads TGCGCCAGCAGCCTAGGATCAGGGCCGGGCAATCAGCCCCAGCATTTT.

The CDR3 is CASSLQGDYEQYF. In nucleotides, the CDR3 is TGTGCCAGCAGTCTGCAGGGGGACTACGAGCAGTACTTC. The chain couples TRBV27 to TRBJ2-7, with 7 positions matching TRBD1. Trimming cost V 5 bases and J 3 bases; bases outside gene matches: 4. Germline values: CDR1 MNHEY, CDR2 SMNVEV (reference sequence). This CDR3 spans 13 amino acids.

J is TRBJ2-2 and V is TRBV9; D perhaps matches TRBD2 (5 bases). Trimming removed 0 bases at V and 5 bases at J, with 11 bases between. Looked up from germline, CDR1 is SGDLS and CDR2 is YYNGEE. This CDR3 has 15 residues. CDR3 protein: CASSVELRGTGELFF. CDR3 bases: TGTGCCAGCAGCGTAGAGCTTAGAGGGACCGGGGAGCTGTTTTTT. The complete variable domain, with remaining parts taken from reference TRBV9 and TRBJ2-2, reads DSGVTQTPKHLITATGQRVTLRCSPRSGDLSVYWYQQSLDQGLQFLIQYYNGEERAKGNILERFSAQQFPDLHSELNLSSLELGDSALYFCASSVELRGTGELFFGEGSRLTVL.

The V call is TRBV10-3, the J call TRBJ2-5, with 8 bases aligning to TRBD2. The J segment lost 3 bases and the V segment lost 10 bases, leaving 4 bases of the junction unmatched. Germline-derived CDR1 and CDR2 are ENHRY and SYGVKD. The CDR3 spans 12 residues. CDR3 bases: TGTGCCACCCAAGCGGGAGAAGAGACCCAGTACTTC. This codes for CATQAGEETQYF.

V gene TRBV5-1 combines with J gene TRBJ2-4; TRBD2 matches 11 bases. Germline V gene sequence: CDR1 SGHRS, CDR2 YFSETQ. The V segment lost 1 base and the J segment 6 bases; nucleotides outside the gene matches: 9. The CDR3 runs to 17 residues. This chain's CDR3 is CASSLQPAGTSGNIQYF. Here the CDR3 DNA reads TGCGCCAGCAGCTTGCAGCCGGCCGGGACTAGCGGAAACATTCAGTACTTC.

The chain links TRBV6-5 to TRBJ2-7; TRBD1 is a possible D gene (9 bases). The germline V gene has CDR1 MNHEY and CDR2 SVGAGI. The CDR3 extends over 16 amino acids. The V end was cut by 2 bases, the J end by 3 bases, with 17 bases between. The CDR3 sequence is CASSYTSGQGHYEQYF. The CDR3 region has the DNA TGTGCCAGCAGTTACACTAGCGGACAGGGGCACTACGAGCAGTACTTC.

V and J are TRBV7-2 and TRBJ2-5, with a weak D call TRBD2 (6 bases). Per the germline V gene, CDR1 is SGHTA and CDR2 is FQGNSA. Trimming left V 3 bases short and J 1 base short, with 12 bases between. The CDR3 extends over 15 amino acids. Written as DNA, the CDR3 is TGTGCCAGCAGCTTTAGCGGTCCACCCCAAGAGACCCAGTACTTC. Translated, it gives CASSFSGPPQETQYF.

The CDR3 reads CASSPGLAGEREQFF. The CDR3 nucleotides read TGTGCCAGCAGCCCGGGACTAGCGGGAGAGAGGGAGCAGTTCTTC. The rearrangement joins TRBV7-9 to TRBJ2-1; 14 positions agree with TRBD2. This CDR3 has 15 residues. Trimming cost V 5 bases and J 10 bases; bases outside gene matches: 7. Per the germline V gene, CDR1 is SEHNR and CDR2 is FQNEAQ (reference sequence). Together with reference TRBV7-9 and TRBJ2-1, the CDR3 gives the full variable domain: DTGVSQNPRHKITKRGQNVTFRCDPISEHNRLYWYRQTLGQGPEFLTYFQNEAQLEKSRLLSDRFSAERPKGSFSTLEIQRTEQGDSAMYLCASSPGLAGEREQFFGPGTRLTVL.

This chain joins TRBV18 and TRBJ2-5; 8 nucleotides align to TRBD1. The CDR3 runs 16 residues. Losses at the gene ends were 3 bases for V and 2 bases for J; bases not matched to a gene: 8. The germline CDR1 and CDR2 sequences are KGHSH and LQKENI. For the CDR3, the DNA is TGTGCCAGCTCACCGCTTCCGGGACAGGCTCAAGAGACCCAGTACTTC. This gives the protein CASSPLPGQAQETQYF.

This chain connects TRBV6-6 to TRBJ2-1; TRBD1 is a possible D gene (6 bases). V lost 2 bases and J lost 6, with 14 bases in between. The CDR3 loop spans 15 amino acids. CDR1 and CDR2 from the germline V gene are MNHNY and SVGAGI (reference sequence). This chain's CDR3 is CASSYGAGASNEQFF. In DNA, the CDR3 is TGTGCCAGCAGTTACGGGGCAGGGGCAAGCAATGAGCAGTTCTTC.

The chain couples TRBV6-5 to TRBJ1-2; 10 nucleotides align to TRBD1. V shed 4 bases, J shed 8 bases, and the junction held 7 bases outside the gene matches. Germline CDR1 MNHEY, CDR2 SVGAGI. The CDR3 consists of 14 residues. The DNA of the CDR3 is TGTGCCAGCAGTTTAAGACAGGGGGCAAGGGGCTACACCTTC. This encodes CASSLRQGARGYTF.

V usage is TRBV5-5 and J usage is TRBJ2-1; the match to TRBD2 covers 8 bases. CDR1 and CDR2 from the germline V gene are SGHKS and YYEKEE (reference sequence). The CDR3 runs 15 residues. Trimming removed 5 bases from V and 6 bases from J; junction bases left unmatched: 10. The CDR3 region has the DNA TGTGCCAGCAGTCCGGCGGGGGGCCCAGCCAATGAGCAGTTCTTC. Translation gives CASSPAGGPANEQFF.

This chain joins TRBV27 and TRBJ2-5; weak D call: TRBD1 (6 bases). The CDR3 runs to 14 residues. Germline V lookup: CDR1 MNHEY, CDR2 SMNVEV (reference sequence). Deletions cut 6 bases from V and 5 bases from J, with 16 bases between. This CDR3 is CASRPSGRGETQYF. The DNA of the CDR3 is TGTGCCAGCAGACCCTCGGGTAGGGGGGAGACCCAGTACTTC.